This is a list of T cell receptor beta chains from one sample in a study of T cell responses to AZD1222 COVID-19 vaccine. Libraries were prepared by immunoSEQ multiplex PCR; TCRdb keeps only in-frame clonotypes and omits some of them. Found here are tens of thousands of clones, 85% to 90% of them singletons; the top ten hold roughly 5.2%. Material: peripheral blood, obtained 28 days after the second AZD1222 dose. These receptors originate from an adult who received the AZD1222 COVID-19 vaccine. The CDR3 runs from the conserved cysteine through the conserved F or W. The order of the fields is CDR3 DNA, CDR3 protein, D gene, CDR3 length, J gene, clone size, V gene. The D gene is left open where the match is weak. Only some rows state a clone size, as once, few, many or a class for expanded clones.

DNA: TGTGCCAGCAGCGGGGGGATAGCAGGGGCGGGTCAGCCCCAGCATTTT; CDR3: CASSGGIAGAGQPQHF; D: -; length: 16; J: TRBJ1-5; size: once; V: TRBV5-6
DNA: TGTGCCAGCAGCGCGAACACAGGGCCTTCACCCCTCCACTTT; CDR3: CASSANTGPSPLHF; D: -; length: 14; J: TRBJ1-6; size: -; V: TRBV3-1/TRBV3-2
DNA: TGTGCCAGCAGCCGGACAGGGGACTATGGCTACACCTTC; CDR3: CASSRTGDYGYTF; D: TRBD1; length: 13; J: TRBJ1-2; size: -; V: TRBV5-4
DNA: TGTGCCAGCAGCCAAGACCAAGGGGGCCTTGAAAAACTGTTTTTT; CDR3: CASSQDQGGLEKLFF; D: TRBD1; length: 15; J: TRBJ1-4; size: few; V: TRBV4-2
DNA: TGTGCCACCAGTGATTCCCGGGACAGTGGGAGCATTCAGTACTTC; CDR3: CATSDSRDSGSIQYF; D: TRBD1; length: 15; J: TRBJ2-4; size: -; V: TRBV24-1
DNA: TGTGCCAGCAGCCAGGACAGTAACACTGAAGCTTTCTTT; CDR3: CASSQDSNTEAFF; D: -; length: 13; J: TRBJ1-1; size: -; V: TRBV5-6
DNA: TGTGCCAGCACCTCGAGGGGGGGCACTGAAGCTTTCTTT; CDR3: CASTSRGGTEAFF; D: -; length: 13; J: TRBJ1-1; size: -; V: TRBV12-3/TRBV12-4
DNA: TGTGCCAGCAGTTTTTCTGGGAACTATGGCTACACCTTC; CDR3: CASSFSGNYGYTF; D: -; length: 13; J: TRBJ1-2; size: -; V: TRBV12-3/TRBV12-4
DNA: TGTGCCAGCAGCCTACCAACCGGACCGTGCTACGAGCAGTACTTC; CDR3: CASSLPTGPCYEQYF; D: -; length: 15; J: TRBJ2-7; size: once; V: TRBV5-6
DNA: TGTGCCAGTAAAGAGGGCCGCGTTACCGGTTCTGGAAACACCATATATTTT; CDR3: CASKEGRVTGSGNTIYF; D: -; length: 17; J: TRBJ1-3; size: -; V: TRBV19
DNA: TGTGCCAGCAGTGAAGCCGTGGGACAGGGGTACAATGAGCAGTTCTTC; CDR3: CASSEAVGQGYNEQFF; D: TRBD1; length: 16; J: TRBJ2-1; size: -; V: TRBV6-1
DNA: TGTGCCAGCAGCTCCCTCGGGGGACTAGCGATCTACAATGAGCAGTTCTTC; CDR3: CASSSLGGLAIYNEQFF; D: TRBD2; length: 17; J: TRBJ2-1; size: -; V: TRBV7-3
DNA: TGCGCCAGCAGCTTGACCGGGACAGGGGGCTACGAGCAGTACTTC; CDR3: CASSLTGTGGYEQYF; D: TRBD1; length: 15; J: TRBJ2-7; size: -; V: TRBV5-1
DNA: TGTGCCAGCAGTTCCCGCGAAGGCCCGGGAGCTTTCTTT; CDR3: CASSSREGPGAFF; D: -; length: 13; J: TRBJ1-1; size: -; V: TRBV12-3/TRBV12-4
DNA: TGTGCCAGCTCAGCATCAACTAATGAAAAACTGTTTTTT; CDR3: CASSASTNEKLFF; D: -; length: 13; J: TRBJ1-4; size: -; V: TRBV18
DNA: TGTGCCAGCAGCAAAGGTGACAGGGCGGATTCACCCCTCCACTTT; CDR3: CASSKGDRADSPLHF; D: TRBD1; length: 15; J: TRBJ1-6; size: -; V: TRBV7-9
DNA: TGTGCCAGCATCTACCCTAACTATGGCTACACCTTC; CDR3: CASIYPNYGYTF; D: -; length: 12; J: TRBJ1-2; size: -; V: TRBV6-5
DNA: TGTGCCAGCAGCCAATGGAGCTTGGGGAGCTATGGCTACACCTTC; CDR3: CASSQWSLGSYGYTF; D: -; length: 15; J: TRBJ1-2; size: -; V: TRBV14
DNA: TGTGCCAGCAGCCAAGATGTCTCCCGGCCGAATCAGCCCCAGCATTTT; CDR3: CASSQDVSRPNQPQHF; D: -; length: 16; J: TRBJ1-5; size: once; V: TRBV4-2
DNA: TGTGCCAGCAGCCCAACAGGGGTGGGGAATGAGCAGTTCTTC; CDR3: CASSPTGVGNEQFF; D: TRBD1; length: 14; J: TRBJ2-1; size: -; V: TRBV7-2
DNA: TGCAGCGTTGACGGGACAGGGGGTGCTGAAGCTTTCTTT; CDR3: CSVDGTGGAEAFF; D: TRBD1; length: 13; J: TRBJ1-1; size: -; V: TRBV29-1
DNA: TGTGCCAGCAGATCACAGGGCAGTGGAAACACCATATATTTT; CDR3: CASRSQGSGNTIYF; D: -; length: 14; J: TRBJ1-3; size: -; V: TRBV5-4
DNA: TGTGCCAGCAGCCAGGGGCCACCGCCGAACACTGAAGCTTTCTTT; CDR3: CASSQGPPPNTEAFF; D: -; length: 15; J: TRBJ1-1; size: -; V: TRBV3-1/TRBV3-2
DNA: TGTGCCAGCAGCCGAATTAGCGGGGGCTACGAGCAGTACTTC; CDR3: CASSRISGGYEQYF; D: TRBD2; length: 14; J: TRBJ2-7; size: -; V: TRBV7-9
DNA: TGTGCCAGCAGCGTTTACAGCAAACTTAACACCGGGGAGCTGTTTTTT; CDR3: CASSVYSKLNTGELFF; D: -; length: 16; J: TRBJ2-2; size: -; V: TRBV9
DNA: TGTGCCAGTAACCGGGGCCTCAATACCGGGGAGCTGTTTTTT; CDR3: CASNRGLNTGELFF; D: -; length: 14; J: TRBJ2-2; size: -; V: TRBV19
DNA: TGTGCTAGTGGTTTGGGACAGGGGGCAGAAAAACTGTTTTTT; CDR3: CASGLGQGAEKLFF; D: TRBD1; length: 14; J: TRBJ1-4; size: -; V: TRBV12-5
DNA: TGTGCCAGTTCCGGGTCTTGGGGCACTGAAGCTTTCTTT; CDR3: CASSGSWGTEAFF; D: -; length: 13; J: TRBJ1-1; size: -; V: TRBV19
DNA: TGTGCCAGCAAGGGCGGACCGAGCTCCTACAATGAGCAGTTCTTC; CDR3: CASKGGPSSYNEQFF; D: -; length: 15; J: TRBJ2-1; size: -; V: TRBV5-8
DNA: TGCGCCAGCAGCTCTATGACCTATAACACTGAAGCTTTCTTT; CDR3: CASSSMTYNTEAFF; D: -; length: 14; J: TRBJ1-1; size: -; V: TRBV5-1
DNA: TGTGCCTGGAATCAACCCGGACAGAACTATGGCTACACCTTC; CDR3: CAWNQPGQNYGYTF; D: -; length: 14; J: TRBJ1-2; size: -; V: TRBV30
DNA: TGTGCCAGCAGCGCGACAGGGTACACTGAAGCTTTCTTT; CDR3: CASSATGYTEAFF; D: TRBD1; length: 13; J: TRBJ1-1; size: -; V: TRBV9
DNA: TGTGCCAGTAGTATCAGGGGTCGGGACTATGGCTACACCTTC; CDR3: CASSIRGRDYGYTF; D: -; length: 14; J: TRBJ1-2; size: -; V: TRBV19
DNA: TGCGCCAGCAGCACGGGACAGGGGAACACTGAAGCTTTCTTT; CDR3: CASSTGQGNTEAFF; D: TRBD1; length: 14; J: TRBJ1-1; size: -; V: TRBV5-1
DNA: TGTGCCAGCAGTCCACAGTCCGGGACCGGGGAGCTGTTTTTT; CDR3: CASSPQSGTGELFF; D: -; length: 14; J: TRBJ2-2; size: few; V: TRBV2
DNA: TGTGCCAGTGTGGAACAGGGGGCGGGATACGAGCAGTACTTC; CDR3: CASVEQGAGYEQYF; D: TRBD1; length: 14; J: TRBJ2-7; size: -; V: TRBV6-5
DNA: TGTGCCAGCACTTTTTCGGGGACGGTTGGCGAGCAGTACTTC; CDR3: CASTFSGTVGEQYF; D: -; length: 14; J: TRBJ2-7; size: -; V: TRBV6-5
DNA: TGTGCCAGCAGCCCGGGTGATGATTTGGGAAATCAGCCCCAGCATTTT; CDR3: CASSPGDDLGNQPQHF; D: -; length: 16; J: TRBJ1-5; size: -; V: TRBV9
DNA: TGTGCCAGCAGCTTGGGCAGAACGGCTGGCTACACCTTC; CDR3: CASSLGRTAGYTF; D: -; length: 13; J: TRBJ1-2; size: -; V: TRBV5-6
DNA: TGTGCCAGCACTGTCCAGAGTCGCACAGATACGCAGTATTTT; CDR3: CASTVQSRTDTQYF; D: -; length: 14; J: TRBJ2-3; size: -; V: TRBV6-5
DNA: TGTGCCAGCAGTGACTCTAGCGGGGGGGCCGATACGCAGTATTTT; CDR3: CASSDSSGGADTQYF; D: TRBD2; length: 15; J: TRBJ2-3; size: -; V: TRBV6-4
DNA: TGTGCCAGCAGTGTAGGGGGGGTCCAGACAGATACGCAGTATTTT; CDR3: CASSVGGVQTDTQYF; D: -; length: 15; J: TRBJ2-3; size: -; V: TRBV7-9
DNA: TGTGCCAGCAGCTTGGATTCTTCGGGAAGCACCATATATTTT; CDR3: CASSLDSSGSTIYF; D: -; length: 14; J: TRBJ1-3; size: -; V: TRBV5-6
DNA: TGTGCCAGCAGCCCCAACAGGGGCGGCTATGGCTACACCTTC; CDR3: CASSPNRGGYGYTF; D: TRBD1; length: 14; J: TRBJ1-2; size: -; V: TRBV3-1/TRBV3-2
DNA: TGTGCCAGCAGCTTCCAGGGTTTATCTAATGAAAAACTGTTTTTT; CDR3: CASSFQGLSNEKLFF; D: -; length: 15; J: TRBJ1-4; size: once; V: TRBV11-2